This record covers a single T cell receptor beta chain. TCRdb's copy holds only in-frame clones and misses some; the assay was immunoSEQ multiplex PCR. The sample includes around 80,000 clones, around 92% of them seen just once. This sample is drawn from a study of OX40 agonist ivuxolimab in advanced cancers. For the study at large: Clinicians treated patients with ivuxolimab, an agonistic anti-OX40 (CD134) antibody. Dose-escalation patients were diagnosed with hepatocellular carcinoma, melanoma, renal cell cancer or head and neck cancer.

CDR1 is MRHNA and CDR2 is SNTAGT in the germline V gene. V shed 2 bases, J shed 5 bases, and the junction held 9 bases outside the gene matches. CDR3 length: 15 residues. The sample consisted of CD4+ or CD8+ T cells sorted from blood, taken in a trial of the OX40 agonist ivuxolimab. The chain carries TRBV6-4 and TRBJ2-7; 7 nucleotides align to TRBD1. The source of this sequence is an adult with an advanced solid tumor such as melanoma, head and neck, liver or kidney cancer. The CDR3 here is CASSDTPKGAHEQYF. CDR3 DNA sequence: TGTGCCAGCAGTGACACCCCCAAGGGGGCACACGAGCAGTACTTC.